This record covers a single TCR beta chain. Its target is unknown. This specimen belongs to a study of T cells in localized non-small cell lung cancer. Profiling relied on immunoSEQ multiplex PCR, and the TCRdb table lists in-frame clones only, not all of them. Here the sample spans 31,000 or so clones, 80% to 90% being singletons. Notes on the study in general: Uninvolved neighboring lung showed the greatest T cell clonality, exceeding tumor. An association was observed between higher blood T cell density and longer overall survival. When the top 100 tumor clones were examined, a median around 61 of them also appeared in the adjacent lung, which was paired and uninvolved.

The CDR3 runs 16 residues. V shed 3 bases and J 4 bases; nucleotides not matched to a gene: 8. CDR1 and CDR2 from the germline V gene are MDHEN and SYDVKM. The TCR was taken from a woman between 40 and 69 years old with stage I lung adenocarcinoma. The V call is TRBV28, the J call TRBJ1-2, with TRBD1 identical over 10 bases. Sequenced here: peripheral blood, sampled before any cancer treatment. Here the CDR3 reads CASSFPDRGRVYGYTF. CDR3 nucleotide sequence: TGTGCCAGCAGTTTCCCGGACAGGGGGAGAGTCTATGGCTACACCTTC.